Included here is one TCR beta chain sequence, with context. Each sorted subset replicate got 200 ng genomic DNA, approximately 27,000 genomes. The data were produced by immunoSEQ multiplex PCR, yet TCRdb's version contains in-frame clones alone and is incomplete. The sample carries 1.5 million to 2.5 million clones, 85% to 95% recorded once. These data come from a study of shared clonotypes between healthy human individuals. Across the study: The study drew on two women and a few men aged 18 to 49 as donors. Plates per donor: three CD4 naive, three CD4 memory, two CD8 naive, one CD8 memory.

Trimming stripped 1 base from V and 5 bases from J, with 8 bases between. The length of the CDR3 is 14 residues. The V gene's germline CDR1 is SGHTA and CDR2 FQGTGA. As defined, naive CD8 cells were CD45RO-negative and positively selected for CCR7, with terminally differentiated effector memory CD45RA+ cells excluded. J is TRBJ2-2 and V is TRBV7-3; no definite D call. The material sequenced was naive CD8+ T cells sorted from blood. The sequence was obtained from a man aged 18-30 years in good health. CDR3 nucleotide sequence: TGTGCCAGCAGCTTAATGCCGGCAACCGGGGAGCTGTTTTTT. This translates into CASSLMPATGELFF.